This TCR beta chain came from a study of T cells in Graves' hyperthyroidism and ophthalmopathy. About the research overall: Once the initial diagnosis was made, peripheral blood was obtained before any treatment.

Findings of the study overall: In validation, the model predicted ophthalmopathy. These predictions came a median about 6 months before onset. In the blood, most expanded thyroid clonotypes above 0.001 appeared as well.

The CDR3 has 14 residues. Germline V gives CDR1 ENHRY, CDR2 SYGVKD. V gave up 0 bases and J gave up 5 bases, with 11 bases separating them. Comment on this clonotype: As yet, its antigen is unknown.

There were TCR beta CDR3 regions amplified from RNA transcripts. Primed by the HTBI set, a first-round RT-PCR was run on the TCR CDR3. MiXCR, applied by TCRdb to the multiplex PCR reads, yields one record per CDR3 protein. The sample holds over 300,000 distinct CDR3 sequences, roughly 15% seen once. Exclusion criteria comprised uncontrolled infection, other autoimmune disease, pregnancy or lactation. The V and J genes are TRBV10-3 and TRBJ2-7; possibly TRBD2 for D (5 bases). Sequencing used blood. This receptor was identified in a woman between 40 and 50 years old with Graves' ophthalmopathy. The CDR3 coding sequence is TGTGCCATCAGTGAGTCGTCGGGATGGAACGAGCAGTACTTC. This encodes CAISESSGWNEQYF.